A selection of T cell receptor beta chains follows, all from one sample in a study of blood T cell repertoires in COVID-19. Profiled with immunoSEQ multiplex PCR; TCRdb holds only in-frame clones, not every one. The data hold some 140,000 clones, with around 85% observed a single time. The sequencing input was peripheral blood. Receptors were obtained from a woman aged 60-70 years with acute or convalescent COVID-19. CDR3s include the opening cysteine and the closing phenylalanine or tryptophan.

>14|TRBV5-1|TRBJ2-7
CASSLVPQTYEQYF
>17|TRBV4-1|TRBJ1-1
CASSQELLPYRSTEAFF
>13|TRBV12-3/TRBV12-4|TRBJ1-4
CASSMDRVAPWDF
>16|TRBV5-4|TRBJ1-5
CASSLDGQLHNQPQHF
>16|TRBV5-1|TRBJ1-1
CASSLDRVGVNTEAFF
>17|TRBV29-1|TRBJ2-3
CSSLGFLAGGLGDTQYF
>22|TRBV12-5|TRBJ2-6
CASGLLPPTRGQDPSGANVLTF
>13|TRBV28|TRBJ1-1
CASTFQGVEEAFF
>11|TRBV28|TRBJ1-5
CASGGPWTQHF
>13|TRBV28|TRBJ1-2
CASRPGGNYGYTF
>13|TRBV7-2|TRBJ1-2
CASSLDRAYGYTF
>14|TRBV30|TRBJ1-2
CAWSVPPGGYGYTF
>15|TRBV19|TRBJ2-3
CASVPPGYSTDTQYF
>15|TRBV5-1|TRBJ1-1
CASSLATGMNTEAFF
>17|TRBV7-9|TRBJ2-2
CASSSRDRGDSTGELFF
>13|TRBV10-3|TRBJ2-7
CAISVGQTYEQYF
>17|TRBV30|TRBJ2-1
CAWSVLVRLAGGNEQFF